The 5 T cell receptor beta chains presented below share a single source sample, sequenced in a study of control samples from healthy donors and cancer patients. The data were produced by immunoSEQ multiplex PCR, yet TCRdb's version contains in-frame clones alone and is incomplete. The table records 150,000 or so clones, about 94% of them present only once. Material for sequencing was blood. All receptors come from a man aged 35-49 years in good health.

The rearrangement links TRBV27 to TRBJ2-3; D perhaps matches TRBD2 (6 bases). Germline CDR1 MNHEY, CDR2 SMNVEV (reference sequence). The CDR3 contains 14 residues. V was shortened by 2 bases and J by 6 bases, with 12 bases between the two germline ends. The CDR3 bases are TGTGCCAGCAGTTTAATCAGGGAGGCGGATACGCAGTATTTT. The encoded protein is CASSLIREADTQYF.

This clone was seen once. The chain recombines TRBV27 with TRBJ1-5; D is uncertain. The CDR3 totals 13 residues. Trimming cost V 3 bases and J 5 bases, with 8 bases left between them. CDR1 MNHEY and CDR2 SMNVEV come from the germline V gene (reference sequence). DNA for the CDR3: TGTGCCAGCAGTTTCGGACGGGATCAGCCCCAGCATTTT. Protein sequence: CASSFGRDQPQHF.

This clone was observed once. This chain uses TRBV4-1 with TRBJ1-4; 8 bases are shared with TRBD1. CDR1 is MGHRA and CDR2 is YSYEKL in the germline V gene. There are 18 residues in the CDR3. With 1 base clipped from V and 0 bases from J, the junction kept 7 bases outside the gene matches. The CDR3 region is CASSQGLRGPTTNEKLFF. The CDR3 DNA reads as TGCGCCAGCAGCCAAGGCCTCAGGGGGCCGACAACTAATGAAAAACTGTTTTTT.

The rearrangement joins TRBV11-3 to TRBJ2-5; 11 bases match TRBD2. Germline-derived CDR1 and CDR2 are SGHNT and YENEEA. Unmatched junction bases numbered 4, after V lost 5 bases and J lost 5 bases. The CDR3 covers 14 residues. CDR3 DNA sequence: TGTGCCAGCAGCCTTAGCGGGGGGGCCGAGACCCAGTACTTC. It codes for CASSLSGGAETQYF. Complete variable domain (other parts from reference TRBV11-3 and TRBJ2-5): EAGVVQSPRYKIIEKKQPVAFWCNPISGHNTLYWYLQNLGQGPELLIRYENEEAVDDSQLPKDRFSAERLKGVDSTLKIQPAELGDSAVYLCASSLSGGAETQYFGPGTRLLVL.

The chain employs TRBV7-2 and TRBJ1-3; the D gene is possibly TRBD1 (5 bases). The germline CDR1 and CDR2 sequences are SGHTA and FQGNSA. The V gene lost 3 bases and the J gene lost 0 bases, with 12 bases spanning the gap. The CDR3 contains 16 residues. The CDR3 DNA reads TGTGCCAGCAGCTTTGACGGGACGTTCTCTGGAAACACCATATATTTT. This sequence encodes CASSFDGTFSGNTIYF.